Reported below is one TCR beta chain. The source material, RNA transcripts, was used to amplify TCR beta CDR3 regions. A first-round RT-PCR of the TCR CDR3 used the HTBI primer set. TCRdb used MiXCR to reprocess the multiplex PCR reads, holding one entry per CDR3 protein. The sample comprises about 350,000 distinct CDR3 sequences, roughly 15% of which are singletons, and 15% to 20% rests with the top ten. This sample is drawn from a study of T cells in Graves' hyperthyroidism and ophthalmopathy. Study overall: It was at initial diagnosis, before any treatment, that peripheral blood was collected.

Each ophthalmopathy patient scored at least 3 on the Clinical Activity Score and at least 4 on NOSPECS grade, with duration under 3 months. This CDR3 has 12 amino acids. Deletions cut 3 bases from V and 4 bases from J, with 6 bases between. CDR1 and CDR2 (germline): LNHDA, SQIVND (reference sequence). The receptor's source is a woman aged 55 to 70 with Graves' ophthalmopathy. The sample taken for sequencing was blood. V is TRBV19 and J is TRBJ2-5; unclear D gene. This CDR3 is CASSMRTETQYF. CDR3 nucleotide sequence: TGTGCCAGTAGTATGAGGACAGAGACCCAGTACTTC.